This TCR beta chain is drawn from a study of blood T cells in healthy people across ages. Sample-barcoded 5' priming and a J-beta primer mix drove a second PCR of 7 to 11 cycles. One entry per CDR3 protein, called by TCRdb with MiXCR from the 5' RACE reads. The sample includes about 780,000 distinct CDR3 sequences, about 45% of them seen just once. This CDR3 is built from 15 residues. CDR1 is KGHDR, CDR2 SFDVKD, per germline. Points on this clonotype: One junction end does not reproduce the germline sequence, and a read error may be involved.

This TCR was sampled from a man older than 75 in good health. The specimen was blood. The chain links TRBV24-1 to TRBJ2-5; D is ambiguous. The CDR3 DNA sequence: TGTGCCACCAGTGATGCCAACCAGATCCAAGAGGCCCAGTACTTC. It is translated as CATSDANQIQEAQYF.